The source of this T cell receptor (beta chain) is a study of metastatic and nonmetastatic thyroid tumors (TCRdb year 2020). As for the study more broadly: Repertoires from peripheral blood and from tumor or nodule tissue samples of malignant and benign thyroid patients were compared.

The library came from PCR. TCRdb records Illumina HiSeq 4000 as the sequencer. High-throughput sequencing was used to profile the TCR beta-chain CDR3 region of every patient. The authors' analysis ran thus. Drawing on CDR3 differences between clinicopathological groups, the researchers built a classifier meant to tell apart patients with distant-metastatic papillary thyroid cancer. To measure repertoire diversity the researchers used the Shannon index, while the Morisita-Horn index served to gauge how similar the tumor and blood repertoires were. In-frame beta chains were kept once TCRdb had trimmed the public reads at Q25 with fastp and called clones with MiXCR. None of the V and J calls come from the authors' own analysis; TCRdb made them. This sample gives over 30,000 clones in total; roughly 29% of them show up just once. Of the sample, around 7.6% is held by the ten largest clones. The CDR1 and CDR2 encoded by the germline V gene are MDHEN and SYDVKM. From cysteine to phenylalanine, the CDR3 is 16 amino acids long. Only the CDR3 region is kept as DNA, spanning 48 bases read in frame from base 1. V loses 5 bases, J loses 9 bases, and the germline ends lie 23 bases apart.

The paper's findings and limits, for the study overall: In both blood and tumor samples, TCR beta diversity was reported to be significantly higher in malignant tumors than in benign nodules.

This clone showed up many times. The antigen it binds to is not known. A much larger clone sits a single nucleotide away, making a read error possible. Before undergoing thyroid surgery, none of the patients had been given any kind of treatment. The study retrospectively analysed patient clinical samples collected from the early 2010s to the late 2010s using T-cell receptor beta sequencing. The chain links TRBV28 with TRBJ1-5, with the D gene not confidently named. This sequence was found in a female donor with papillary thyroid cancer or a benign thyroid nodule (not recorded which). Some clones in this sample may be carry-over from other donors' samples. Material for sequencing was blood. The sequence in DNA is TGTGCCAGCAGTCCCCCGCATCTTAAGAGGGTTCGGCCCCAGCATTTT. This translates into CASSPPHLKRVRPQHF.